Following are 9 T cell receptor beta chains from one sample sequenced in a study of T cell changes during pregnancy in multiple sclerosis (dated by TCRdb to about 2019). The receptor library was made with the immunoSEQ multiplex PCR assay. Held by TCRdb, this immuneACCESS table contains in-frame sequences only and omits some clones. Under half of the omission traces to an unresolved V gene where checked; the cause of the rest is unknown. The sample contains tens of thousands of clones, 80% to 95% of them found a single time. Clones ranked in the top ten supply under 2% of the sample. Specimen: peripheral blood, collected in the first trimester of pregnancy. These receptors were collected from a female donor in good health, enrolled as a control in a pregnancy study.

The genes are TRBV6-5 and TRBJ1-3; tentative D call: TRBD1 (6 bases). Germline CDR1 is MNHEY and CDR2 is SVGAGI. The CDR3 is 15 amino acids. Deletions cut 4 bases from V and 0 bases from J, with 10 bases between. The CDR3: CASSSGQSSGNTIYF. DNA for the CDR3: TGTGCCAGCAGTTCCGGACAGAGCTCTGGAAACACCATATATTTT.

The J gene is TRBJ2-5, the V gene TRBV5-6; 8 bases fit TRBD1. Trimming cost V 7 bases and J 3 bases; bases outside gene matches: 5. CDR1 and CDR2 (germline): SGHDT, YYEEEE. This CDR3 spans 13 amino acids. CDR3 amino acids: CASGLGQEETQYF. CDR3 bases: TGTGCCAGCGGCCTGGGACAGGAAGAGACCCAGTACTTC.

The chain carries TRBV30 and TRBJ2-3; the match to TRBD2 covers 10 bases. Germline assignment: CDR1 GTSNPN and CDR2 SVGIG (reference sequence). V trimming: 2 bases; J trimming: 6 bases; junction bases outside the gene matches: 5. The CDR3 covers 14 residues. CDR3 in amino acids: CAWSTGTSADTQYF. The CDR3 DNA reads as TGTGCCTGGAGTACGGGGACTAGCGCTGATACGCAGTATTTT.

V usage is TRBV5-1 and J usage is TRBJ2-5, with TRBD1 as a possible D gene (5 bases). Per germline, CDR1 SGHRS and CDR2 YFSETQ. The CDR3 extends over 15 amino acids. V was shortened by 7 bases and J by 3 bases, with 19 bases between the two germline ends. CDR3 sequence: CASGLLTGLEETQYF. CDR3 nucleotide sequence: TGCGCCAGCGGTCTCCTTACAGGCCTGGAAGAGACCCAGTACTTC.

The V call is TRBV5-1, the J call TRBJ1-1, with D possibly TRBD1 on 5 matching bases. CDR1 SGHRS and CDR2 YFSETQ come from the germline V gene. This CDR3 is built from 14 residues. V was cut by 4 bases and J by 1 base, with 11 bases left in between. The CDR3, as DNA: TGCGCCAGCAGCCCCGGACACAAGAACACTGAAGCTTTCTTT. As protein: CASSPGHKNTEAFF.

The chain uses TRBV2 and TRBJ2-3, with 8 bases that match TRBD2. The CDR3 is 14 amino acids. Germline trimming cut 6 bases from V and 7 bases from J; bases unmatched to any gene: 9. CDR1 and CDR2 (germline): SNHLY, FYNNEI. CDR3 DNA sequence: TGTGCCAGCAGGGGCGGGGGGCCTGGGAATACGCAGTATTTT. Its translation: CASRGGGPGNTQYF.

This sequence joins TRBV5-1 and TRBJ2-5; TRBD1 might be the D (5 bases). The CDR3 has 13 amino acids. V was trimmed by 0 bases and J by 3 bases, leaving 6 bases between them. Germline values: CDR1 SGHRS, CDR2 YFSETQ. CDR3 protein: CASSLVGEETQYF. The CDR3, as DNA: TGCGCCAGCAGCTTGGTAGGGGAAGAGACCCAGTACTTC.

The DNA of the CDR3 is TGCGCCAGCAGCTGGACAACAGAGTTGGAAGCTTTCTTT. Its protein is CASSWTTELEAFF. The genes are TRBV5-1 and TRBJ1-1; a weak D match, TRBD1 (5 bases). Germline V gene data show CDR1 as SGHRS and CDR2 as YFSETQ. Trimming pared 3 bases from V and 8 bases from J, leaving 14 bases between. The CDR3 covers 13 residues.

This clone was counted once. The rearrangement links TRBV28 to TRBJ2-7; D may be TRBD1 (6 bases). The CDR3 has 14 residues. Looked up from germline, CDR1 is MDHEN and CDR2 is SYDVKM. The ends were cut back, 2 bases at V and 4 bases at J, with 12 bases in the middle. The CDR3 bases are TGTGCCAGCAGTTTAAGCACAGGGTCGTACGAGCAGTACTTC. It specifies CASSLSTGSYEQYF. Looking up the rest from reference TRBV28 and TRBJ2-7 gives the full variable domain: DVKVTQSSRYLVKRTGEKVFLECVQDMDHENMFWYRQDPGLGLRLIYFSYDVKMKEKGDIPEGYSVSREKKERFSLILESASTNQTSMYLCASSLSTGSYEQYFGPGTRLTVT.